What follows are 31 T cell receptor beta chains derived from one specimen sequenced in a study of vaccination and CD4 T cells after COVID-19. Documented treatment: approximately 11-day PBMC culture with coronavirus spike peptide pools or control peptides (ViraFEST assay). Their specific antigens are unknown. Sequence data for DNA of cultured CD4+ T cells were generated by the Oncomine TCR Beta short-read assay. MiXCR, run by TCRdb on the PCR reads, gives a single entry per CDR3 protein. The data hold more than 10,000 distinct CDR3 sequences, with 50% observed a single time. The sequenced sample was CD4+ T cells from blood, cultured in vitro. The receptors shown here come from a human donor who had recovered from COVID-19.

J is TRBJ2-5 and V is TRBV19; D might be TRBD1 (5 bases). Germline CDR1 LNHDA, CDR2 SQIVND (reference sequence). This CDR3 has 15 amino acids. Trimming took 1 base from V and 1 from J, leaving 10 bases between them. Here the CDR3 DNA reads TGTGCCAGTAGTATAGGGGGCGCACCCCAAGAGACCCAGTACTTC. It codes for CASSIGGAPQETQYF. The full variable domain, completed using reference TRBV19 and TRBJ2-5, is DGGITQSPKYLFRKEGQNVTLSCEQNLNHDAMYWYRQDPGQGLRLIYYSQIVNDFQKGDIAEGYSVSREKKESFPLTVTSAQKNPTAFYLCASSIGGAPQETQYFGPGTRLLVL.

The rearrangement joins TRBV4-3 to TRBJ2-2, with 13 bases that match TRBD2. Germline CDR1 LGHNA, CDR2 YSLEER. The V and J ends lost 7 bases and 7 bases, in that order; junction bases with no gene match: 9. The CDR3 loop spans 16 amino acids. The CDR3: CASTIIGLAGVGELFF. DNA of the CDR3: TGCGCCAGCACGATAATAGGACTAGCGGGGGTCGGGGAGCTGTTTTTT.

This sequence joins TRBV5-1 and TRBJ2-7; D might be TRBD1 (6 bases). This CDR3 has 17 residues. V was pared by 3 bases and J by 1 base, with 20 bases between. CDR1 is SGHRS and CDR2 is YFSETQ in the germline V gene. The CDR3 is CASSSVSGGQGSYEQYF. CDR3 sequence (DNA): TGCGCCAGCAGCTCAGTCTCTGGGGGACAAGGGTCCTACGAGCAGTACTTC.

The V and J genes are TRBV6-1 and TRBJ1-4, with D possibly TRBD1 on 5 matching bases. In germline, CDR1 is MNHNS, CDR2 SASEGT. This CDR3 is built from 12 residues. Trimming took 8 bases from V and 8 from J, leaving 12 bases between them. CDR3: CASGWGFEKLFF. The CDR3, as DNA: TGTGCCAGCGGATGGGGCTTCGAAAAACTGTTTTTT.

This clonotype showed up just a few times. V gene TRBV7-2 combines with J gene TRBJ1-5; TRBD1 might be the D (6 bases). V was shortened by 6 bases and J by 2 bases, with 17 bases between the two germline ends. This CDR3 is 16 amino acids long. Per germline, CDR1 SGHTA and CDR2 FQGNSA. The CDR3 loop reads CASSPTGTNRNQPQHF. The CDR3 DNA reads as TGTGCCAGCAGTCCAACCGGGACAAATCGCAATCAGCCCCAGCATTTT.

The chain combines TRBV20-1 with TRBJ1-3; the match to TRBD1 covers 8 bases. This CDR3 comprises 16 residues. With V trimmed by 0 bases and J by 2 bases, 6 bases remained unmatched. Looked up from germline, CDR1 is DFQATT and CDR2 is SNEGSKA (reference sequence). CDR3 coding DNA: TGCAGTGCTAGAGATCGCGACAGGGGCACTGGAAACACCATATATTTT. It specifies CSARDRDRGTGNTIYF.

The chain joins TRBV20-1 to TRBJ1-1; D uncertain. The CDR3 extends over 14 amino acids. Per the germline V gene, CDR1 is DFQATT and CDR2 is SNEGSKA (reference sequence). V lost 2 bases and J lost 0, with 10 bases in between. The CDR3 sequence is CSARSDLMNTEAFF. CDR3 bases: TGCAGTGCTAGATCGGATCTAATGAACACTGAAGCTTTCTTT.

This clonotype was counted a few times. For the CDR3, the DNA is TGTGCCAGCAGCTTACAGGCCGACTTTAACTATGGCTACACCTTC. Translation gives CASSLQADFNYGYTF. This sequence joins TRBV5-4 and TRBJ1-2; a possible D gene is TRBD1 (5 bases). This CDR3 region has 15 residues. Germline CDR1 is SGHNT and CDR2 is YYREEE (reference sequence). Trimming left V 2 bases short and J 1 base short, with 12 bases between.

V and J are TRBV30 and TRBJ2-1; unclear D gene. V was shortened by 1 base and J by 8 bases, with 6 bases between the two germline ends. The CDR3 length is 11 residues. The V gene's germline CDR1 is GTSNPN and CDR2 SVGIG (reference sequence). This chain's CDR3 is CAWSGQDEQFF. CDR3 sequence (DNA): TGTGCCTGGAGTGGCCAGGATGAGCAGTTCTTC.

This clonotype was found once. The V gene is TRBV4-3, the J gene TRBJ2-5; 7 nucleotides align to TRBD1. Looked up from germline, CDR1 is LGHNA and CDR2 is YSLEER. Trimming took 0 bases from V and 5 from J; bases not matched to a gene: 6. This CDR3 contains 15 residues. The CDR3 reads CASSQDVGGQETQYF. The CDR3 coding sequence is TGCGCCAGCAGCCAAGATGTAGGGGGACAGGAGACCCAGTACTTC.

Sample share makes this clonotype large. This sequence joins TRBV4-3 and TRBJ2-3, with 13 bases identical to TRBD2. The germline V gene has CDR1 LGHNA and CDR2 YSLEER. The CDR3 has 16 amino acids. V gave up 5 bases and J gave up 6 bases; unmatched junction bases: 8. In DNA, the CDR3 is TGCGCCAGCAGCTATACTAGCGGGGGGGTCAGGGATACGCAGTATTTT. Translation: CASSYTSGGVRDTQYF.

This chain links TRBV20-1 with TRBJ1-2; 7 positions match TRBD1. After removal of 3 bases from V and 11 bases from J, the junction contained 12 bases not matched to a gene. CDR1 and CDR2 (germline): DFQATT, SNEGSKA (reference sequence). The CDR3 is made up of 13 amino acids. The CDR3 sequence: CSASSPGQTKYTF. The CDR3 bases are TGCAGTGCTAGTTCTCCGGGACAGACCAAGTACACCTTC.

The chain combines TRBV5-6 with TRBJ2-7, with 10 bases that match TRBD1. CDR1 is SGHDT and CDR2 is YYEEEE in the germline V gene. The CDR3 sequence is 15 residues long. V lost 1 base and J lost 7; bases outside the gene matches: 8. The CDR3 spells CASSLPGQGIGEQYF. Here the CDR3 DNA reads TGTGCCAGCAGCTTGCCGGGACAGGGGATAGGGGAGCAGTACTTC.

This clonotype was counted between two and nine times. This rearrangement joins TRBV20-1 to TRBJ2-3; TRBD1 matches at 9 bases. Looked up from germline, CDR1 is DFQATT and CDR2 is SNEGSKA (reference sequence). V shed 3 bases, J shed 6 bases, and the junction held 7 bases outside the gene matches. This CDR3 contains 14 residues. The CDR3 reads CSASLGTGSDTQYF. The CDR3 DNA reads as TGCAGTGCTAGCTTAGGGACAGGGTCCGATACGCAGTATTTT.

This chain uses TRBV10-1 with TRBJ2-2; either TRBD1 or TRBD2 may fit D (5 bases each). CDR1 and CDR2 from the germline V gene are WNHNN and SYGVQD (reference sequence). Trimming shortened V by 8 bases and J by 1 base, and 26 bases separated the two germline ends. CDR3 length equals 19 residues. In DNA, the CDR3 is TGCGCCAGCGGCACCGCGGGCCTCGGGGCAACAGGGAACACCGGGGAGCTGTTTTTT. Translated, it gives CASGTAGLGATGNTGELFF.

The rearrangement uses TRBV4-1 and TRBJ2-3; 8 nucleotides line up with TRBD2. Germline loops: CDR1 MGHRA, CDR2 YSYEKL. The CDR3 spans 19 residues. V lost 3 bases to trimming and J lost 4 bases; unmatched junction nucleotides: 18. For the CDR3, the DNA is TGCGCCAGCAGCCAGCGCTTCAGCGGGGGCCAGGCGGGTGCAGATACGCAGTATTTT. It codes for CASSQRFSGGQAGADTQYF.

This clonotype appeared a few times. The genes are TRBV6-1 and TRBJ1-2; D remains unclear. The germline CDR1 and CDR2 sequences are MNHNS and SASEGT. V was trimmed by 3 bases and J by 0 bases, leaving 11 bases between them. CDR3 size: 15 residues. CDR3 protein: CASSDKGRTNYGYTF. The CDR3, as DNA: TGTGCCAGCAGTGATAAGGGCAGGACTAACTATGGCTACACCTTC.

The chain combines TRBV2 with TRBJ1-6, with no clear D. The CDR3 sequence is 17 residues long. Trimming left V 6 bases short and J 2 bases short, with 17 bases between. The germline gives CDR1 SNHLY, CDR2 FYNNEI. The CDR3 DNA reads TGTGCCAGCAGGAAAGGGTCTCTCCCGGCCTATAATTCACCCCTCCACTTT. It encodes CASRKGSLPAYNSPLHF.

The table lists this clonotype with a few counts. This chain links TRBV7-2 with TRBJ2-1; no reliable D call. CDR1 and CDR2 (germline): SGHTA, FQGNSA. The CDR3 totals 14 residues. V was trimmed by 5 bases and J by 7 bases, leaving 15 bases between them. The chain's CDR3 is CASSLFLDSNEQFF. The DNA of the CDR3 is TGTGCCAGCAGCCTATTCCTAGACTCAAATGAGCAGTTCTTC.

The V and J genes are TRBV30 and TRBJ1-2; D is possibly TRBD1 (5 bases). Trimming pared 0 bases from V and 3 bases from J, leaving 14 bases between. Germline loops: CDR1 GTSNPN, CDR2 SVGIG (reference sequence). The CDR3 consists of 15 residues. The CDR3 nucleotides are TGTGCCTGGAGTGTATTAGGGGCCAGGGACTATGGCTACACCTTC. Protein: CAWSVLGARDYGYTF.

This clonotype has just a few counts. DNA for the CDR3: TGCAGTGCTAGACCGACAGGGCTAAAGACCCAGTACTTC. It specifies CSARPTGLKTQYF. The V gene is TRBV20-1, the J gene TRBJ2-5; 7 bases align to TRBD1. This CDR3 comprises 13 residues. V shed 2 bases, J shed 6 bases, and the junction held 6 bases outside the gene matches. Germline assignment: CDR1 DFQATT and CDR2 SNEGSKA (reference sequence).

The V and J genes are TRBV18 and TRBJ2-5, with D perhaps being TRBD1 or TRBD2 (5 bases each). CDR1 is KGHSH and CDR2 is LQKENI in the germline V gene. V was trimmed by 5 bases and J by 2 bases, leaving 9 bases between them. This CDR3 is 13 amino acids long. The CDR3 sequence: CASSVRGQETQYF. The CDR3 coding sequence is TGTGCCAGCTCAGTGAGGGGACAAGAGACCCAGTACTTC. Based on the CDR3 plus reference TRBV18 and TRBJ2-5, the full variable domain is NAGVMQNPRHLVRRRGQEARLRCSPMKGHSHVYWYRQLPEEGLKFMVYLQKENIIDESGMPKERFSAEFPKEGPSILRIQQVVRGDSAAYFCASSVRGQETQYFGPGTRLLVL.

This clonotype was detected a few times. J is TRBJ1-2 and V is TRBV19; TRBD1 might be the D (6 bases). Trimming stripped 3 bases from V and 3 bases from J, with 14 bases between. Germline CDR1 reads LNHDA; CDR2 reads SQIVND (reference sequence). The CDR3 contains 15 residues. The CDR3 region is CASSIGQPRDYGYTF. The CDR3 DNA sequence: TGTGCCAGTAGTATCGGACAGCCAAGGGACTATGGCTACACCTTC.

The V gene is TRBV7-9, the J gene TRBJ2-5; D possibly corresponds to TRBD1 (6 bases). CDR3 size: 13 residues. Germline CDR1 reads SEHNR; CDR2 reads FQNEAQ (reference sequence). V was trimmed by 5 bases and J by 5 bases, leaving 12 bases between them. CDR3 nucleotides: TGTGCCAGCAGCAAACAGGGATCGGAGACCCAGTACTTC. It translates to CASSKQGSETQYF.

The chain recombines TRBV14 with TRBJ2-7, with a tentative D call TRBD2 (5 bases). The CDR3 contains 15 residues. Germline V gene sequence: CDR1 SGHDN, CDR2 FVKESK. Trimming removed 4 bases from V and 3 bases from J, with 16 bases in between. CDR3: CASSPPGKGYYEQYF. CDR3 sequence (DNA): TGTGCCAGCAGCCCGCCCGGGAAGGGTTACTACGAGCAGTACTTC.

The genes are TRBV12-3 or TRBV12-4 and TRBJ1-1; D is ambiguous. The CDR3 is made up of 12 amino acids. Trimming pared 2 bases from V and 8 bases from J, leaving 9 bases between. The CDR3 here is CASSLTAREAFF. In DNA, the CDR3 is TGTGCCAGCAGTTTAACCGCCCGGGAAGCTTTCTTT.

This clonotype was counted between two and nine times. The CDR3 nucleotides are TGTGCCAGCAGTTACTCGAATCAGGGGCCCAGCAATAATTCACCCCTCCACTTT. This translates into CASSYSNQGPSNNSPLHF. The V gene is TRBV6-5, the J gene TRBJ1-6; a weak D match, TRBD1 (6 bases). V was clipped by 0 bases and J by 5 bases, with 17 bases between them. This CDR3 spans 18 amino acids. CDR1 and CDR2 from the germline V gene are MNHEY and SVGAGI.

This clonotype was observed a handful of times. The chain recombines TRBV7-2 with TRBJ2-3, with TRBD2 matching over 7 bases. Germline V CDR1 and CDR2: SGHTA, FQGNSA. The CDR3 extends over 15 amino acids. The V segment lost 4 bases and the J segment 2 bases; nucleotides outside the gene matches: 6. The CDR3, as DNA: TGTGCCAGCAGCTATGGAGCGGGGTTCACAGATACGCAGTATTTT. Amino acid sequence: CASSYGAGFTDTQYF. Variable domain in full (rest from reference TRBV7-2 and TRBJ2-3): GAGVSQSPSNKVTEKGKDVELRCDPISGHTALYWYRQSLGQGLEFLIYFQGNSAPDKSGLPSDRFSAERTGGSVSTLTIQRTQQEDSAVYLCASSYGAGFTDTQYFGPGTRLTVL.

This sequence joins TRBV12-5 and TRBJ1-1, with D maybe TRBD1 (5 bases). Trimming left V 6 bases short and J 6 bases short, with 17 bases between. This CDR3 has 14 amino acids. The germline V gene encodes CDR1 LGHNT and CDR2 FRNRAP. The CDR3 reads CASGRVTGIPEAFF. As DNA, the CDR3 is TGTGCTAGTGGCCGAGTAACAGGAATCCCTGAAGCTTTCTTT.

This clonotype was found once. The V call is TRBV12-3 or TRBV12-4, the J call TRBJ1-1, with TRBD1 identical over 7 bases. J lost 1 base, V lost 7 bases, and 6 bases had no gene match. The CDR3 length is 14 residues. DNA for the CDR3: TGTGCCAGCACCCAAGGGGGCGGGAACACTGAAGCTTTCTTT. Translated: CASTQGGGNTEAFF.

The CDR3 loop is CSAPGPNEKLFF. Here the CDR3 DNA reads TGCAGTGCTCCCGGACCTAATGAAAAACTGTTTTTT. The rearrangement joins TRBV20-1 to TRBJ1-4; no definite D call. The V end was cut by 5 bases, the J end by 3 bases, with 7 bases between. The CDR3 contains 12 residues. Per the germline V gene, CDR1 is DFQATT and CDR2 is SNEGSKA (reference sequence).